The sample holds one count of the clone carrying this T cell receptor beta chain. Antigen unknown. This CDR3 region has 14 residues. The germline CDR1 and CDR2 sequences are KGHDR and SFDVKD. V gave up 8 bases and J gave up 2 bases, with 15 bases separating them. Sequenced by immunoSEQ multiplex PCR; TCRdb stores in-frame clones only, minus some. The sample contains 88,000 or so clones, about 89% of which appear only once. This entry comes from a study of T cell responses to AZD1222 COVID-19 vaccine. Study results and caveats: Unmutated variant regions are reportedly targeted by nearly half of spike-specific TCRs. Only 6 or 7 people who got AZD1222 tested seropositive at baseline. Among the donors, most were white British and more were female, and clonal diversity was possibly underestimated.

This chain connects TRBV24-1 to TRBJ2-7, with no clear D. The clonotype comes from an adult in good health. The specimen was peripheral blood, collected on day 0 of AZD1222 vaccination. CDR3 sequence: CATIVRAATYEQYF. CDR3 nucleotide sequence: TGTGCCACCATCGTACGGGCAGCGACCTACGAGCAGTACTTC.